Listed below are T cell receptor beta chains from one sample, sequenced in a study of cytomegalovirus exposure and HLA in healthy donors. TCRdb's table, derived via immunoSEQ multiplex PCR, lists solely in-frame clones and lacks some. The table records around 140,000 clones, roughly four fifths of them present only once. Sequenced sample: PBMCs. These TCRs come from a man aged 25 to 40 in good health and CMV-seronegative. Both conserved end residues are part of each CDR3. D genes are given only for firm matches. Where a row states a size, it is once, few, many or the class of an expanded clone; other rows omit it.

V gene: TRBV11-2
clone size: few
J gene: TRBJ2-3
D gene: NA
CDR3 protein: CASSSGPLGDTQYF
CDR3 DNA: TGTGCCAGCAGCTCAGGCCCCCTGGGAGATACGCAGTATTTT

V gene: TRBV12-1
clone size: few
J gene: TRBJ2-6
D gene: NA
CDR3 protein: CASSCRDRPSGANVLTF
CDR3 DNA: TGTGCCAGCAGCTGCCGGGACAGGCCCTCTGGGGCCAACGTCCTGACTTTC

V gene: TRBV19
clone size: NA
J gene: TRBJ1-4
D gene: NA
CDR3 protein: CASSLTGSSSEKLFF
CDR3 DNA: TGTGCCAGTAGCCTGACGGGGTCTTCGAGTGAAAAACTGTTTTTT

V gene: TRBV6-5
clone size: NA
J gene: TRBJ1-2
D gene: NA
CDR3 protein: CASKRQNYGYTF
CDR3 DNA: TGTGCCAGCAAACGACAGAACTATGGCTACACCTTC

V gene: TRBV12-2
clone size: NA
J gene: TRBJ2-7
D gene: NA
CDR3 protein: CASRLGASNPGQGPYEQYF
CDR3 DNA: TGTGCAAGTCGCTTAGGAGCATCAAATCCGGGACAGGGTCCCTACGAGCAGTACTTC

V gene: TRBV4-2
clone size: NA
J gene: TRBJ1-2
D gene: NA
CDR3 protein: CASSQESKGANYGYTF
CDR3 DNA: TGTGCCAGCAGCCAAGAAAGCAAAGGGGCGAACTATGGCTACACCTTC

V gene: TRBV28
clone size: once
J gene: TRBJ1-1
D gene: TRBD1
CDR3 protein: CASSFGTGGSEAFF
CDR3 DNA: TGTGCCAGCAGTTTTGGGACAGGGGGCTCTGAAGCTTTCTTT

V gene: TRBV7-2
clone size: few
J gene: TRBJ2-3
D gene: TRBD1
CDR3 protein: CASSLDRGRIDTQYF
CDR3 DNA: TGTGCCAGCAGCCTGGACAGGGGGCGAATAGATACGCAGTATTTT

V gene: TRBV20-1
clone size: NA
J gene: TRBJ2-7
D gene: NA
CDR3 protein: CSAPDFGEQYF
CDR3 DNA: TGCAGTGCGCCGGACTTCGGGGAGCAGTACTTC

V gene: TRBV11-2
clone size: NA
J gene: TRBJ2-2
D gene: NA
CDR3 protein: CASSLFLQAPGTGELFF
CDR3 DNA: TGTGCCAGCAGCTTATTCCTACAGGCGCCGGGCACCGGGGAGCTGTTTTTT

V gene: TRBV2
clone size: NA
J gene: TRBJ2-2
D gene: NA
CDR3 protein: CASNPSESHTGELFF
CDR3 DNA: TGTGCCAGCAACCCGAGCGAAAGCCACACCGGGGAGCTGTTTTTT

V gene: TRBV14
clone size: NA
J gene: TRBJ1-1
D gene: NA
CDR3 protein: CASSQGLRMETFF
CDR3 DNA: TGTGCCAGCAGCCAAGGTTTGCGGATGGAAACTTTCTTT

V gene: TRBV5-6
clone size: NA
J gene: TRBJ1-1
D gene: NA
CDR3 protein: CASSFQTGWYTEAFF
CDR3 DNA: TGTGCCAGCAGCTTTCAAACAGGGTGGTACACTGAAGCTTTCTTT

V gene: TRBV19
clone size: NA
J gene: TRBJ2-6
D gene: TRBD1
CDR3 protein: CASRRDRGIQMSGANVLTF
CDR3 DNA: TGTGCCAGTAGACGGGACAGGGGGATCCAAATGTCTGGGGCCAACGTCCTGACTTTC

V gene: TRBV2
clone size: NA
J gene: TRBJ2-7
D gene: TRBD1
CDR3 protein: CASSNADRGYEQYF
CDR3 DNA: TGTGCCAGCAGTAATGCGGACAGGGGTTACGAGCAGTACTTC

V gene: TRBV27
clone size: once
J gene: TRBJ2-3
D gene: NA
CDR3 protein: CASSFRGAADTQYF
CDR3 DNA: TGTGCCAGCAGTTTCAGGGGGGCAGCAGATACGCAGTATTTT

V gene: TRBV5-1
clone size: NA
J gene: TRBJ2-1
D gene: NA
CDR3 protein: CASRSPGYNEQFF
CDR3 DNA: TGCGCCAGCAGGAGTCCAGGCTACAATGAGCAGTTCTTC

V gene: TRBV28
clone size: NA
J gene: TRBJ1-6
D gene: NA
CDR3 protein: CASSLESRTYNSPLHF
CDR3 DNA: TGTGCCAGCAGTTTGGAGTCGCGGACCTATAATTCACCCCTCCACTTT

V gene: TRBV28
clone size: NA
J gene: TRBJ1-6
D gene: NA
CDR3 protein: CASSLAQLNSPLHF
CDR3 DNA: TGTGCCAGCAGTTTAGCACAGCTAAATTCACCCCTCCACTTT

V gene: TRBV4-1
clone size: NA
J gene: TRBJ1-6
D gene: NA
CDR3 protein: CASSQGLGRRSPLHF
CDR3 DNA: TGCGCCAGCAGCCAAGGCCTTGGGCGCCGTTCACCCCTCCACTTT

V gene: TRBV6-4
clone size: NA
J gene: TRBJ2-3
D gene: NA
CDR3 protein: CASSPRGIRRTDTQYF
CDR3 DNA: TGTGCCAGCAGCCCCCGAGGGATCCGGAGGACAGATACGCAGTATTTT

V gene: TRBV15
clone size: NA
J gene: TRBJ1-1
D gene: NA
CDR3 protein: CATSREGADRRNTEAFF
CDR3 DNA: TGTGCCACCAGCAGAGAGGGGGCGGACAGAAGGAACACTGAAGCTTTCTTT

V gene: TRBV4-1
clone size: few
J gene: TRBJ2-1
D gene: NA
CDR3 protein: CASSQERQFTNNEQFF
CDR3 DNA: TGCGCCAGCAGCCAAGAAAGACAGTTTACAAACAATGAGCAGTTCTTC

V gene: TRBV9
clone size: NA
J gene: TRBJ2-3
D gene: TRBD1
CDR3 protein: CASSAHLGQVTSDTQYF
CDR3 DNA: TGTGCCAGCAGCGCACACCTGGGACAGGTAACATCGGATACGCAGTATTTT

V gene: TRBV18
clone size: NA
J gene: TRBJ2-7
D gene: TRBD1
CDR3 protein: CASSQDRGLYEQYF
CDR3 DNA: TGTGCCAGCTCACAAGACAGGGGGCTCTACGAGCAGTACTTC

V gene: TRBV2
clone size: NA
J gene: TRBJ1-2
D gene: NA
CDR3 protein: CASSEMGRGSAGYTF
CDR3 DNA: TGTGCCAGCAGTGAAATGGGGAGGGGGTCTGCTGGCTACACCTTC

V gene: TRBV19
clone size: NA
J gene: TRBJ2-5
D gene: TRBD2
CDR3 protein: CASSITSGEFQETQYF
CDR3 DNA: TGTGCCAGTAGTATCACTAGCGGGGAGTTCCAAGAGACCCAGTACTTC

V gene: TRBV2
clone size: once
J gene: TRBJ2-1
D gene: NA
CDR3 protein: CASSAQGRYNEQFF
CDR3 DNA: TGTGCCAGCAGCGCCCAGGGAAGGTACAATGAGCAGTTCTTC

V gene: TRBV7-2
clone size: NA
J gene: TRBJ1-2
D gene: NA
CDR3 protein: CASSLGGGFTGYTF
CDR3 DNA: TGTGCCAGCAGCTTAGGGGGCGGATTTACAGGCTACACCTTC

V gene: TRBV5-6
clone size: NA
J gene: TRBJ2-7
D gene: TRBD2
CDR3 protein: CASSHLAGGTSYEQYF
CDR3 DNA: TGTGCCAGCAGCCACCTAGCGGGGGGTACCTCCTACGAGCAGTACTTC

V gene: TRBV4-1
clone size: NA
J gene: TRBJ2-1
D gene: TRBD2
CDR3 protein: CASSQGLGGTDLLGDEQFF
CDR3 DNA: TGCGCCAGCAGCCAAGGATTGGGGGGGACTGATCTTCTTGGAGATGAGCAGTTCTTC

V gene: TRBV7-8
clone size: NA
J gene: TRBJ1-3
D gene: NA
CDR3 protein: CASSHSYSSGNTIYF
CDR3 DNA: TGTGCCAGCAGCCACTCCTATAGCTCTGGAAACACCATATATTTT

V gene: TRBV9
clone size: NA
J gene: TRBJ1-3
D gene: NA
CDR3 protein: CASSVRGSGNTIYF
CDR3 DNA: TGTGCCAGCAGCGTCCGAGGGTCTGGAAACACCATATATTTT

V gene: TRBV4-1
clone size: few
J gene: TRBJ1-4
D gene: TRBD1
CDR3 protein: CASSQGRGPNEKLFF
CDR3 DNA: TGCGCCAGCAGCCAAGGCAGGGGGCCTAATGAAAAACTGTTTTTT

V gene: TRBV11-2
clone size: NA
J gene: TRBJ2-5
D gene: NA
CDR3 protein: CASSLERLMTQYF
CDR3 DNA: TGTGCCAGCAGCTTAGAGCGGCTAATGACCCAGTACTTC

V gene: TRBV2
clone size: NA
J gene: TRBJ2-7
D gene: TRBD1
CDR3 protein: CASIPLTGNNYEQYF
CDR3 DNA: TGTGCCAGCATTCCCCTGACAGGGAACAACTACGAGCAGTACTTC

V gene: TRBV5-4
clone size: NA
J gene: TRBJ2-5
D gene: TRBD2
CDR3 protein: CASSLDLGGEETQYF
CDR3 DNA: TGTGCCAGCAGCTTAGATCTGGGAGGGGAAGAGACCCAGTACTTC

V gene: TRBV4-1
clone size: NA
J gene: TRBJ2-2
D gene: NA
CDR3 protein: CASSQDGQVPTGELFF
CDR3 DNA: TGCGCCAGCAGCCAAGATGGGCAGGTCCCTACCGGGGAGCTGTTTTTT

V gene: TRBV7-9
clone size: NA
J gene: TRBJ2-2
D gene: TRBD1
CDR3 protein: CSSSLADRGLLYGELFF
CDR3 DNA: TGTTCCAGCAGCTTAGCCGACAGGGGTTTACTATACGGGGAGCTGTTTTTT

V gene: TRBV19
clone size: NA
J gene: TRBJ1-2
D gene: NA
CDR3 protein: CASSTQSHGYTF
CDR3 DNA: TGTGCCAGTAGTACACAGTCCCATGGCTACACCTTC

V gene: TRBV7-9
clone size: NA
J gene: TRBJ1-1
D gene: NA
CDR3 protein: CASSTYQGANTEAFF
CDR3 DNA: TGTGCCAGCAGCACATACCAGGGCGCGAACACTGAAGCTTTCTTT

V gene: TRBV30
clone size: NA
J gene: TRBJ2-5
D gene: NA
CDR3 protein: CAWALGGQETQYF
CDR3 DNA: TGTGCCTGGGCCCTCGGGGGCCAAGAGACCCAGTACTTC

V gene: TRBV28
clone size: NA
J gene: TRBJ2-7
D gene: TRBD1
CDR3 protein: CASSLLWDSTYEQYF
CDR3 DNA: TGTGCCAGCAGTCTCCTCTGGGACAGCACCTACGAGCAGTACTTC

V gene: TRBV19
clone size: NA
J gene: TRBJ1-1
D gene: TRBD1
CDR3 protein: CASSIEPGTANTEAFF
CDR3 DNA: TGTGCCAGTAGTATCGAACCGGGGACAGCTAACACTGAAGCTTTCTTT

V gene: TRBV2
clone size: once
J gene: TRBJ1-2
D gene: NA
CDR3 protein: CASSGGSPSDYGYTF
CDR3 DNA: TGTGCCAGCAGTGGAGGGTCACCATCTGACTATGGCTACACCTTC

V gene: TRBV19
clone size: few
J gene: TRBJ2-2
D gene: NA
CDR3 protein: CASSKGGRGTGELFF
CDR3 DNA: TGTGCCAGTAGTAAAGGGGGACGGGGCACCGGGGAGCTGTTTTTT

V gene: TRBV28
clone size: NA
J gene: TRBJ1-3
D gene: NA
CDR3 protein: CASSLSRNTIYF
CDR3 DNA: TGTGCCAGCAGTTTATCCAGAAACACCATATATTTT

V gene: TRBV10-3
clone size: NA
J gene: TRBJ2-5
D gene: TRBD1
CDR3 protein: CAISEPRQGARETQYF
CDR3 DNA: TGTGCCATCAGTGAACCTAGACAGGGGGCGCGGGAGACCCAGTACTTC

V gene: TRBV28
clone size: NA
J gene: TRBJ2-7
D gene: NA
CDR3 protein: CASSSPYEQYF
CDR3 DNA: TGTGCCAGCAGTAGCCCCTACGAGCAGTACTTC

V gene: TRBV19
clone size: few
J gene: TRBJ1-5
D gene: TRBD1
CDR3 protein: CASSIGGQGSQPQHF
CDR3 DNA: TGTGCCAGTAGTATAGGAGGACAGGGGAGTCAGCCCCAGCATTTT

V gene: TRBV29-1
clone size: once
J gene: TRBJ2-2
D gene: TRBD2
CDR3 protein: CSVEEASGSPGELFF
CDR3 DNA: TGCAGCGTTGAAGAGGCTAGCGGGAGTCCCGGGGAGCTGTTTTTT

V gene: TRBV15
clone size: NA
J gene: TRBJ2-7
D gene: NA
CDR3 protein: CATSRDLGGDYEQYF
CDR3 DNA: TGTGCCACCAGCAGAGATTTGGGGGGTGACTACGAGCAGTACTTC

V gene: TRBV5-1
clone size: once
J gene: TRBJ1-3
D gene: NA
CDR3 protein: CASSFSYTESSGNTIYF
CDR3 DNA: TGCGCCAGCAGCTTTTCTTATACAGAGTCCTCGGGAAACACCATATATTTT

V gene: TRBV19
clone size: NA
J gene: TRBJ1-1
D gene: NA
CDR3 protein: CASSMQGYTEAFF
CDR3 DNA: TGTGCCAGTAGTATGCAGGGTTACACTGAAGCTTTCTTT

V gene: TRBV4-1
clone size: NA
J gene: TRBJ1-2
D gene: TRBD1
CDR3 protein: CASSQDPRGIYSYTF
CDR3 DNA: TGCGCCAGCAGCCAAGATCCCAGGGGGATTTATAGCTACACCTTC

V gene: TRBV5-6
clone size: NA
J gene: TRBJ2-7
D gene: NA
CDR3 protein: CASSSAPSAGNEQYF
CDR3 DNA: TGTGCCAGCAGCTCAGCCCCCTCCGCGGGAAACGAGCAGTACTTC

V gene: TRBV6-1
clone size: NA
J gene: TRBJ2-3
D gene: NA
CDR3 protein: CASSEAGPDTQYF
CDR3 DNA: TGTGCCAGCAGTGAAGCTGGCCCAGATACGCAGTATTTT

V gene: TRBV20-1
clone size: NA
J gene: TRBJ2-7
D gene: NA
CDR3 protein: CSASQGYEQYF
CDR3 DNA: TGCAGTGCTTCCCAGGGCTACGAGCAGTACTTC

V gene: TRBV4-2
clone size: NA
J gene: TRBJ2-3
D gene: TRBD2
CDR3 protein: CASSLAGASGGRNTQYF
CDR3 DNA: TGTGCCAGCAGCCTCGCCGGGGCTAGCGGGGGGAGGAATACGCAGTATTTT

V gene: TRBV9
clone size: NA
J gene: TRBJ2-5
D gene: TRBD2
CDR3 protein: CASSVGLAGSVLQTQYF
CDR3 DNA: TGTGCCAGCAGCGTAGGGCTAGCGGGATCGGTTCTACAGACCCAGTACTTC